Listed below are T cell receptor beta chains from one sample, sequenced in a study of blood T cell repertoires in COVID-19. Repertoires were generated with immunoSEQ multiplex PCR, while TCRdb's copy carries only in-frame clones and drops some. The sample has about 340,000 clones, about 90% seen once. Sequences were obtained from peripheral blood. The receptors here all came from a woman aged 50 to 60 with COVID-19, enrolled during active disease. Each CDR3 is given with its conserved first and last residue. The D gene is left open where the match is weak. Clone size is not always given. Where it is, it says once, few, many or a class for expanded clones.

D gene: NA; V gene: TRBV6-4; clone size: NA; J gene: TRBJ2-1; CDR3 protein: CASSDDGGSYNEQFF; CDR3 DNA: TGTGCCAGCAGTGACGACGGCGGGTCCTACAATGAGCAGTTCTTC
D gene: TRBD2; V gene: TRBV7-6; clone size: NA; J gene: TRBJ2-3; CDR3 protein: CASSPRLAGVGGGTDTQYF; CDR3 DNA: TGTGCCAGCAGTCCTCGACTAGCGGGAGTGGGCGGTGGCACAGATACGCAGTATTTT
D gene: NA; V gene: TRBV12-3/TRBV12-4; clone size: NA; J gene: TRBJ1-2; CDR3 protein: CASRGRATYGYTF; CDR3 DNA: TGTGCCAGCCGGGGGAGGGCGACCTATGGCTACACCTTC
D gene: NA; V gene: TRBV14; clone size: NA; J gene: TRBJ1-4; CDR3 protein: CASRGGTEKLFF; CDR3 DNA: TGTGCCAGCAGAGGAGGAACTGAAAAACTGTTTTTT
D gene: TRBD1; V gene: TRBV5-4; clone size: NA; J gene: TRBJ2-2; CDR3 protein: CASSLMYGWQGAVSGELFF; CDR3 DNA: TGTGCCAGCAGCTTGATGTATGGTTGGCAGGGGGCCGTGAGCGGGGAGCTGTTTTTT
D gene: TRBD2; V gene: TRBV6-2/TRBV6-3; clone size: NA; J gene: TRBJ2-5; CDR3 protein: CASSLRGTSGMKTQYF; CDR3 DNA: TGTGCCAGCAGTCTACGGGGGACTAGCGGGATGAAGACCCAGTACTTC
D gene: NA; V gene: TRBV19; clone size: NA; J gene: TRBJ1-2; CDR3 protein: CASSTRDMSNYGYTF; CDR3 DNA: TGTGCCAGTAGTACCCGGGACATGTCGAACTATGGCTACACCTTC
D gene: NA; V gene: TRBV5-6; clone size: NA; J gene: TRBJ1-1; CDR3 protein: CASSLPGLGNTEAFF; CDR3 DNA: TGTGCCAGCAGCTTACCTGGACTTGGGAACACTGAAGCTTTCTTT
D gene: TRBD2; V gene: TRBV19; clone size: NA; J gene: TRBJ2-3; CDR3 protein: CASSLRLAGDSDTQYF; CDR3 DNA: TGTGCCAGTAGTCTCAGACTAGCGGGAGATTCAGATACGCAGTATTTT
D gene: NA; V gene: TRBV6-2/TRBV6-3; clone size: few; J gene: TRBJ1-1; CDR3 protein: CASSKDLEGTEAFF; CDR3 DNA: TGTGCCAGCAGCAAGGACTTGGAAGGGACTGAAGCTTTCTTT
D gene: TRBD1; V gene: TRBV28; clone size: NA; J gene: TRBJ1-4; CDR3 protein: CASTPPTGPQEKLFF; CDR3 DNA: TGTGCCAGCACCCCTCCGACAGGGCCCCAAGAAAAACTGTTTTTT
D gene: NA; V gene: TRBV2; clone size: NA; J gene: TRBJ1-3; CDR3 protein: CASQPQGKSGNTIYF; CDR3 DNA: TGTGCCAGTCAACCCCAGGGGAAGAGTGGAAACACCATATATTTT
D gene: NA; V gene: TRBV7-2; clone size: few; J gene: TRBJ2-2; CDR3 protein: CASTTGVNTGELFF; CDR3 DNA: TGTGCCAGCACCACCGGGGTTAACACCGGGGAGCTGTTTTTT
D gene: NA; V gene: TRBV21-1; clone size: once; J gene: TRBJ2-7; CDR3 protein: CASSPRSKGYEQYF; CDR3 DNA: TGTGCCAGCAGTCCCAGGTCGAAGGGGTACGAGCAGTACTTC
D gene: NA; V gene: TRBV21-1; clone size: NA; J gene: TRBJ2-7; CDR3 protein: CASSKRTEFPPYEQYF; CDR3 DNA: TGTGCCAGCAGCAAAAGGACAGAATTCCCCCCCTACGAGCAGTACTTC
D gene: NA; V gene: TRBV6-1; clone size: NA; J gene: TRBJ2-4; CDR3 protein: CASTRVVGIIRDF; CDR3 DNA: TGTGCCAGCACCCGAGTGGTAGGGATCATCAGGGACTTC
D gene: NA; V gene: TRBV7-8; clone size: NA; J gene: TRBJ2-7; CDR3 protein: CASSDTQGLTYEQYF; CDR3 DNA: TGTGCCAGCAGCGACACACAGGGCTTAACCTACGAGCAGTACTTC
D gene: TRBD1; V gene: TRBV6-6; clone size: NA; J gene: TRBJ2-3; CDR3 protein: CASRGQGYIADTQYF; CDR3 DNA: TGTGCCAGTCGAGGACAGGGTTATATCGCAGATACGCAGTATTTT
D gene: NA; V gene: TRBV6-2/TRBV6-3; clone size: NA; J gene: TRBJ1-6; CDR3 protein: CASSYTGSYNSPLHF; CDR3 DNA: TGTGCCAGCAGTTACACCGGGAGTTATAATTCACCCCTCCACTTT
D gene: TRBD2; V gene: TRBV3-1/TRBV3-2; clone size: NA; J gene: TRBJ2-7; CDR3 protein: CASSPLAGGPYEQYF; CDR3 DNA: TGTGCCAGCAGCCCCCTAGCGGGAGGGCCCTACGAGCAGTACTTC
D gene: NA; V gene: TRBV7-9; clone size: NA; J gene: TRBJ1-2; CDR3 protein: CASSLGGRSFERYGYTF; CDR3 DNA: TGTGCCAGCAGCTTAGGGGGCAGATCGTTCGAACGCTATGGCTACACCTTC
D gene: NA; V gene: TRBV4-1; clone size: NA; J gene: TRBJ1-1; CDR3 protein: CASTPGTDTEAFF; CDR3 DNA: TGCGCCAGCACCCCAGGTACGGACACTGAAGCTTTCTTT
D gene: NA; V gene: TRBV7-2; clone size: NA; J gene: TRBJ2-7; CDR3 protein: CASSLYGSGTSYEQYF; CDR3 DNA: TGTGCCAGCAGCTTATACGGGAGCGGAACCTCCTACGAGCAGTACTTC
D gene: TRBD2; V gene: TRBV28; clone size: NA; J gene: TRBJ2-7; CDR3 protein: CASSFPGGLHYEQYF; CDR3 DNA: TGTGCCAGCAGTTTTCCGGGAGGCCTCCACTACGAGCAGTACTTC
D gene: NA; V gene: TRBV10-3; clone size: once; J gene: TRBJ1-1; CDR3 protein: CAISVGHMNTEAFF; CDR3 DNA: TGTGCCATCAGTGTGGGACATATGAACACTGAAGCTTTCTTT
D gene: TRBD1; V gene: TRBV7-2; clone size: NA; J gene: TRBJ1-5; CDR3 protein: CASTRGHDQPQHF; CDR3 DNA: TGTGCCAGCACAAGGGGGCACGATCAGCCCCAGCATTTT
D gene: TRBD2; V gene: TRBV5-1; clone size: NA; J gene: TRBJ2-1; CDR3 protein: CASSPGLAGGDEQFF; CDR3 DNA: TGCGCCAGCAGCCCGGGACTAGCGGGAGGTGATGAGCAGTTCTTC
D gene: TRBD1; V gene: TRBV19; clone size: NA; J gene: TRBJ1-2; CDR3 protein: CASIPTGTYGYTF; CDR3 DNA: TGTGCCAGTATCCCGACAGGGACCTATGGCTACACCTTC
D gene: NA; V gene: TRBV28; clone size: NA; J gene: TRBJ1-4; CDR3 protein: CASSSPRGLPVPEKLFF; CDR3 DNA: TGTGCCAGCAGTTCTCCACGCGGACTCCCGGTGCCGGAAAAACTGTTTTTT
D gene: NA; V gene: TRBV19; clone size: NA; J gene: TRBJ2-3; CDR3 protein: CASSTSLWSGSTDTQYF; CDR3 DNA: TGTGCCAGTAGTACAAGCCTTTGGTCGGGGAGCACAGATACGCAGTATTTT
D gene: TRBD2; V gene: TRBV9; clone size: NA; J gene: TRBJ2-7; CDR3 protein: CASSVTSGRIWYEQYF; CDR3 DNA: TGTGCCAGCAGCGTCACTAGCGGGAGGATTTGGTACGAGCAGTACTTC
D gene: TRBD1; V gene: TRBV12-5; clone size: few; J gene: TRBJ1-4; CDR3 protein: CASGSDRDGKLFF; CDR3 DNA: TGTGCTAGTGGTAGCGACAGGGATGGAAAACTGTTTTTT
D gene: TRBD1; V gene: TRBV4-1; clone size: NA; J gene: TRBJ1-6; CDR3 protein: CASSPGTGNSPLHF; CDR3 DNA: TGCGCCAGCAGCCCTGGGACAGGGAATTCACCCCTCCACTTT